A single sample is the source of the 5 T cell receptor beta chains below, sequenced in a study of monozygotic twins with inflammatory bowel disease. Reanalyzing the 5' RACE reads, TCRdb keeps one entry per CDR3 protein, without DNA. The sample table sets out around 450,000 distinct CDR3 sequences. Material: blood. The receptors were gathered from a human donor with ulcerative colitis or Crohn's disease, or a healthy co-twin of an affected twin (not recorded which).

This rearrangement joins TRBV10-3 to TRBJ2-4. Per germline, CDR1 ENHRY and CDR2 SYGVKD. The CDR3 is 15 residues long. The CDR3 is CAISEFAGAKNIQYF.

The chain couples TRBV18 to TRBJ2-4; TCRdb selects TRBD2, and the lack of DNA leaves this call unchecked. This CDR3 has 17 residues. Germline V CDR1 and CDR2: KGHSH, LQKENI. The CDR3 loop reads CASSPPGTSGRVNIQYF.

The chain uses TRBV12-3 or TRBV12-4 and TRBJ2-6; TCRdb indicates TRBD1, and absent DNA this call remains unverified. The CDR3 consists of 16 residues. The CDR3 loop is CASSMGQLSGANVLTF.

The CDR3 region is CASSQRLAGDSGTQYF. The rearrangement joins TRBV4-1 to TRBJ2-3; TCRdb's D call of TRBD2 is untestable without DNA. Germline CDR1 MGHRA, CDR2 YSYEKL. The CDR3 is 16 amino acids.

The CDR3 here is CASRETGLAGANVLTF. The gene calls are TRBV19 and TRBJ2-6; the TCRdb call, TRBD1, lacks DNA for checking. Germline values: CDR1 LNHDA, CDR2 SQIVND (reference sequence). This CDR3 is 16 amino acids long.